This T cell receptor (beta chain) was observed in a study of T cell responses to AZD1222 COVID-19 vaccine. Findings and limits, study-wide: Donor demographics were predominantly white British with a female majority; clonal diversity may be underestimated. Within unmutated variant regions lay the reported targets of nearly half of spike-specific TCRs.

Comments on this clone: Its antigen remains unidentified.

V lost 6 bases to trimming and J lost 4 bases, with 10 bases between them. The germline V gene has CDR1 MNHEY and CDR2 SVGAGI. The CDR3 length is 13 residues. Using immunoSEQ multiplex PCR, the repertoire was profiled, and TCRdb retains in-frame clones only, with some absent. Altogether more than 110,000 clones are present, 85% to 90% being singletons, with the ten largest covering 3% to 4.5%. The clonotype was recovered from an adult in good health. The source was peripheral blood, collected on day 0 of AZD1222 vaccination. V and J are TRBV6-5 and TRBJ1-3; D remains ambiguous. The CDR3 sequence: CASRLATGNTIYF. CDR3 sequence (DNA): TGTGCCAGCAGACTAGCGACGGGAAACACCATATATTTT.